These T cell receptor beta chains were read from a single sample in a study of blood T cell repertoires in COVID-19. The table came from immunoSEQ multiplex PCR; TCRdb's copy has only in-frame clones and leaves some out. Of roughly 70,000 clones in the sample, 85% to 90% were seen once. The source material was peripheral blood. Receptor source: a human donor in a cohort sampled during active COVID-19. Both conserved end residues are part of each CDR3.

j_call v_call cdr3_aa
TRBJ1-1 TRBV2 CASSGQPGTEAFF
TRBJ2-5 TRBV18 CASSPPGQQEETQYF
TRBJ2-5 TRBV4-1 CASSQAGQGVETQYF
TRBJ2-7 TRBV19 CASSMSGGVAGPYEQYF
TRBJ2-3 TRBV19 CASRQGISTDTQYF
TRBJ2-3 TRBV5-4 CASSYGDGYTDTQYF
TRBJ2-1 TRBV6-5 CASSTRDSSYNEQFF
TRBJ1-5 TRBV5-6 CASSQGVGGNQPQHF
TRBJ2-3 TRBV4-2 CASSQERQGMDTQYF
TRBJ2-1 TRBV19 CASSPHPGTSGSYNEQFF
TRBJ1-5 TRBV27 CASSLSPMGSQPQHF
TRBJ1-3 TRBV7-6 CASSLVAGGASGNTIYF
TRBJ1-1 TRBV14 CASSQGQGPLTNTEAFF
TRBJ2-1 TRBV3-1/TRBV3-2 CASSQEKLKGQGYFRSYNEQFF
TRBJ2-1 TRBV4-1 CASSPVTSANNEQFF
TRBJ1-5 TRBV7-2 CASSLDAGAGQPQHF
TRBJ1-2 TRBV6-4 CARKLLQGIGANYGYTF
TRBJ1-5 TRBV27 CASSRFIPGQGWRGNQPQHF
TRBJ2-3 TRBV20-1 CSASGGRGNTQYF
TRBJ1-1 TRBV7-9 CASSHGNTEAFF
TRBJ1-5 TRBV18 CASSPLGGGDQPQHF
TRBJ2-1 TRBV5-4 CASSWGSSYNEQFF
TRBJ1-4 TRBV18 CASSPRRAGEKLFF
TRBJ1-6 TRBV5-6 CASSPRTEIYSPLHF
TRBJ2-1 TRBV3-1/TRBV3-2 CASSQLASAEQFF
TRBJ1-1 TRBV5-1 CASSPQGGNTEAFF
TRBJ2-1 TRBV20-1 CSARLAGGEFF
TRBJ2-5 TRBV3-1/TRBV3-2 CASSQGSGVETQYF
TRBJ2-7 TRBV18 CASSPPSAYFYEQYF
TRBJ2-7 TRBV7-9 CATNRGTGHEQYF
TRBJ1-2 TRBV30 CAWSAGTGYGYTF
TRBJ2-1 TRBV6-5 CASSSTGGLDNEQFF
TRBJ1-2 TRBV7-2 CASSSPGGGSVGYTF
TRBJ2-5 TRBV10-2 CASSEGGQGIETQYF
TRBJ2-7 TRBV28 CASSFGTSGSHYEQYF
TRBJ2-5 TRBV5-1 CASSFQGQETQYF
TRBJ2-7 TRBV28 CASSAAGGRSYEQYF
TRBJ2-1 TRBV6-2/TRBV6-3 CASSYSEKGKQFF
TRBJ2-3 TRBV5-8 CASSSRDWGDTQYF
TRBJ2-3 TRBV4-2 CASSRRKSAGAGTDTQYF
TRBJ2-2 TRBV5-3 CARSQKTGGLDTGELFF
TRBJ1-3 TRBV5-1 CASSPQGLDTIYF
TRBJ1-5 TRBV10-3 CAIRWDRGQPQHF
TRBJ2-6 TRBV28 CASSRTSGTSGANVLTF
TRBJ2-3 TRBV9 CASSGGTGGSGNRPGTQYF
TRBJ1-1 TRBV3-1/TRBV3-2 CASSPDRVLAFF
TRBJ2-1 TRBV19 CASSMELAGVPPYNEQFF
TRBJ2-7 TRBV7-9 CASSTETAPTPYEQYF
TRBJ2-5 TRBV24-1 CATSVGGAGYQETQYF
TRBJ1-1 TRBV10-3 CAIHGWNTEAFF
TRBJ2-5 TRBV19 CASKETGGLETQYF
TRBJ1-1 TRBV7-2 CASSSVGGNTEAFF